The rows below give T cell receptor beta chains drawn from one sample of a study of CD8 T cells in Susac syndrome. MiXCR, run by TCRdb on the immunoSEQ multiplex PCR reads, gives a single entry per CDR3 protein. The profile shows approximately 83,000 distinct CDR3 sequences, nearly 95% of them singletons. The sample consisted of CD8+ T cells from PBMCs. The receptor set was obtained from a human donor with Susac syndrome. Each CDR3 is given with its conserved first and last residue. The D gene is left open where the match is weak. Not all rows give a size; the values are once, few, many and, for expanded clones, a class.

j_call: TRBJ2-7; v_call: TRBV27; clone_size: .; d_call: .; cdr3_aa: CASGRPGSNSYEQYF; cdr3_nt: TGTGCCAGCGGCCGGCCGGGGAGCAACTCCTACGAGCAGTACTTC
j_call: TRBJ2-7; v_call: TRBV27; clone_size: .; d_call: .; cdr3_aa: CASSEVERYEQYF; cdr3_nt: TGTGCCAGTTCGGAGGTGGAGCGGTACGAGCAGTACTTC
j_call: TRBJ2-7; v_call: TRBV29-1; clone_size: .; d_call: .; cdr3_aa: CSVEDGLWQYF; cdr3_nt: TGCAGCGTTGAGGACGGCCTTTGGCAGTACTTC
j_call: TRBJ2-7; v_call: TRBV23-1; clone_size: .; d_call: .; cdr3_aa: CARRFSEEDLYEQYF; cdr3_nt: TGCGCCAGACGATTTAGCGAGGAGGACCTCTACGAGCAGTACTTC
j_call: TRBJ2-1; v_call: TRBV12-3/TRBV12-4; clone_size: .; d_call: .; cdr3_aa: CASSSPGIRAYNEQFF; cdr3_nt: TGTGCCAGCAGTTCTCCGGGAATTAGAGCCTACAATGAGCAGTTCTTC
j_call: TRBJ1-2; v_call: TRBV25-1; clone_size: .; d_call: .; cdr3_aa: CASRGGRSSRGYTF; cdr3_nt: TGTGCCAGCAGAGGCGGACGGTCGTCTCGTGGCTACACCTTC
j_call: TRBJ2-5; v_call: TRBV12-3/TRBV12-4; clone_size: .; d_call: .; cdr3_aa: CASSPQTGSEETQYF; cdr3_nt: TGTGCCAGCAGTCCCCAAACAGGATCTGAAGAGACCCAGTACTTC
j_call: TRBJ2-7; v_call: TRBV4-3; clone_size: .; d_call: TRBD2; cdr3_aa: CASSQDTSGAYEQYF; cdr3_nt: TGCGCCAGCAGCCAAGATACTAGCGGGGCCTACGAGCAGTACTTC
j_call: TRBJ2-3; v_call: TRBV29-1; clone_size: .; d_call: TRBD2; cdr3_aa: CSVEGTSRGDTDTQYF; cdr3_nt: TGCAGCGTTGAGGGGACTAGTCGGGGGGACACAGATACGCAGTATTTT
j_call: TRBJ1-5; v_call: TRBV4-3; clone_size: once; d_call: .; cdr3_aa: CASSLWVGYPQHF; cdr3_nt: TGCGCCAGCAGCCTCTGGGTAGGTTATCCCCAGCATTTT